The 9 T cell receptor beta chains reported below all come from one sample, sequenced in a study of T cell clonality in common variable immunodeficiency. Study results and caveats: Reportedly, TCR beta sequences from common variable immunodeficiency showed fewer deletions and N-nucleotide insertions.

No antigen has been identified for these receptors. Here immunoSEQ multiplex PCR was the method, and the copy in TCRdb shows in-frame clones only, minus some. The repertoire consists of 30,000 to 40,000 clones, none detected only once. Sample: peripheral blood mononuclear cells. These receptors came from a human donor with common variable immunodeficiency.

Worth noting for this clone: The observed sequence ends 3 residues before the CDR3 terminus, with the missing tail filled in from the germline J gene. The J gene is TRBJ2-2, the V gene TRBV6-1; the match to TRBD2 covers 8 bases. The germline V gene has CDR1 MNHNS and CDR2 SASEGT. The CDR3 runs 18 residues. With V trimmed by 2 bases and J by 0 bases, 8 bases remained unmatched. CDR3 amino acids: CASSELPGGAANTGELFF. The CDR3 DNA, read in part, is TGTGCCAGCAGTGAACTACCCGGGGGGGCGGCGAACACCGGGGAG.

This clone was observed many times. The sequenced CDR3 bases are TGTGCCAGCAGCCGGACTAGTTTGGCCTACGAG. Its protein is CASSRTSLAYE. The whole CDR3 sequence is CASSRTSLAYEQYF. The chain has TRBV7-9 and TRBJ2-7; 7 nucleotides line up with TRBD2. The read comes to an end 3 residues before the CDR3 does, leaving the germline J gene to fill in the end. Germline CDR1 SEHNR, CDR2 FQNEAQ (reference sequence). V dropped 5 bases and J dropped 2; count of bases not matched to a gene: 6. The CDR3 runs 14 residues.

This clone was found many times. The CDR3 goes on 3 residues after the read ends, and that part is filled in from the germline J gene. The rearrangement links TRBV10-3 to TRBJ2-5; D gene ambiguous. The germline V gene has CDR1 ENHRY and CDR2 SYGVKD. Trimming took 3 bases from V and 5 from J, leaving 10 bases between them. The CDR3 is made up of 13 amino acids. Incomplete CDR3 DNA: TGTGCCATCAGTGACCAGGCAAGGGAGACC. It specifies CAISDQARET. The complete CDR3 sequence is CAISDQARETQYF.

A remark on this clone: The CDR3 end is not reached by the read, which stops 3 residues before it; the germline J gene fills it in. This chain connects TRBV19 to TRBJ2-1; 8 bases map to TRBD2. CDR1 and CDR2 from the germline V gene are LNHDA and SQIVND (reference sequence). The CDR3 consists of 15 residues. V lost 7 bases and J lost 2; bases outside the gene matches: 7. CDR3 region: CASTLGLGPYNEQFF. The part of the CDR3 DNA that was read is TGTGCCAGTACGCTGGGACTAGGCCCCTACAATGAG.

On this clone: The read is 3 residues too short to cover the CDR3 end, so that end is filled in from the germline J gene. The V and J genes are TRBV19 and TRBJ2-1; 8 bases are shared with TRBD1. The CDR3 sequence is 16 residues long. CDR1 is LNHDA, CDR2 SQIVND, per germline (reference sequence). V shed 5 bases, J shed 5 bases, and the junction held 11 bases outside the gene matches. CDR3 loop: CASSHRDRLLNNEQFF. CDR3 bases read: TGTGCCAGTAGTCACCGGGACAGGTTGTTAAACAATGAG.

This clone was detected ten times or more. The read ends 3 residues before the CDR3 terminus; that terminus is restored from the germline J gene. This sequence joins TRBV20-1 and TRBJ1-1; 8 bases agree with TRBD1. Germline V gives CDR1 DFQATT, CDR2 SNEGSKA (reference sequence). The CDR3 runs to 14 residues. The J segment lost 1 base and the V segment lost 2 bases, leaving 3 bases of the junction unmatched. The part of the CDR3 DNA that was read is TGCAGTGCTAGACTCGGGACAGGGAACACTGAA. Translating it yields CSARLGTGNTE. The full CDR3 protein is CSARLGTGNTEAFF.

This clone has ten or more counts. The read gets to within 3 residues of the CDR3 end, and the germline J gene fills in the rest. The chain carries TRBV6-2 or TRBV6-3 and TRBJ1-1, with no clear D. Trimming took off 3 bases at V and 4 bases at J, with 9 bases between the two ends. This CDR3 comprises 13 residues. The germline CDR1 and CDR2 sequences are MNHEY and SVGEGT. CDR3 DNA, as far as it was read: TGTGCCAGCAGTTATAGTGTGGTCACTGAA. Its translation: CASSYSVVTE. The entire CDR3 reads CASSYSVVTEAFF.

At least ten counts were recorded for this clone. Coverage ceases 3 residues before the CDR3 finishes, and the germline J gene fills in the end. This chain joins TRBV19 and TRBJ2-1, with D possibly matching TRBD1 (5 bases). Germline lookup yields CDR1 LNHDA and CDR2 SQIVND (reference sequence). The CDR3 contains 15 residues. The germline V and J ends were trimmed by 1 base and 7 bases, with 14 bases remaining between them. CDR3 amino acids: CASSIVTGPGNEQFF. The covered CDR3 bases are TGTGCCAGTAGTATAGTTACAGGTCCCGGGAATGAG.

This clone has more than one count but fewer than ten. The read halts 3 residues ahead of the CDR3 end, with the missing end drawn from the germline J gene. This chain links TRBV5-1 with TRBJ1-3; D is possibly TRBD1 (5 bases). The V and J ends lost 7 bases and 4 bases respectively, with 15 bases between them. From germline, CDR1 is SGHRS and CDR2 YFSETQ. The CDR3 sequence is 14 residues long. This CDR3 reads CASRPGHAGNTIYF. The CDR3 bases that were read are TGCGCCAGCCGACCCGGACACGCGGGAAACACC.